The source of this T cell receptor beta chain is a study of OX40 agonist ivuxolimab in advanced cancers. Regarding the complete study: Ivuxolimab, which targeted the costimulatory receptor OX40 (CD134), was an agonistic, fully human IgG2 monoclonal antibody. Prior anti-PD-1, anti-PD-L1 or anti-CTLA-4 therapy was permitted, and checkpoint inhibitors had been received by 40% to 50% of dose-escalation patients. Among the 52 dose-escalation patients, some 20 had hepatocellular carcinoma, about 15 melanoma, 9 renal cell carcinoma and 9 head and neck cancer. The paper describes the monotherapy dose-escalation part (N of about 50 patients) of the phase I trial of ivuxolimab. The point of sequencing TCRbeta in the periphery was to test whether ivuxolimab changed TCR sequence diversity and drove clonal T-cell expansion. Intravenous ivuxolimab was administered to patients every 2 weeks at six dose levels: 0.01, 0.1, 0.3, 1.5, 3 and 10 mg/kg. In the dose-escalation cohort, around four fifths of patients were male, and the mean age was about 55 years, with a range of 23 to 79. Partial responses occurred in three dose-escalation patients, of whom one had hepatocellular carcinoma and two had cutaneous melanoma.

What the authors observed across the whole study: Low levels of normalized T-cell clonal expansion were also seen in some patients who did not respond. At doses from 0.1 to 3.0 mg/kg, clonal expansion was seen in both CD4+ and CD8+ blood T cells between baseline and week 6. In the 0.1-3.0 mg/kg groups, partial responders were among the patients with the lowest normalized peripheral clonal expansion, particularly in CD8+ T cells. Antigen specificity was not determined for the clonally expanded peripheral T cells. On average, CD8+ T cells showed more expanded clones than CD4+ T cells after ivuxolimab.

From the cysteine through the phenylalanine, the CDR3 covers 13 amino acids. Here the CDR3 DNA is all that survives: 39 bases in frame from base 1. The germline V gene specifies SGHVS as CDR1 and FNYEAQ as CDR2. V is clipped by 5 bases and J by 3 bases, and the sequence between their germline boundaries is 8 bases long. For sequencing of the TCRbeta CDR3 region, genomic DNA was extracted from the sorted cells. TCRbeta CDR3 regions were sequenced using the immunoSEQ Assay. TCRdb stores this immuneACCESS table with in-frame sequences only. Part of the clones is absent; in the studies checked, under half of the shortfall reflects unresolved V genes, and no reason is known for the rest. This sample lists some 78,000 clones; about 86% were detected once. The ten most abundant clones make up around 0.94% of the sample. As concerns this clone: Which antigen it targets is not known. The record has no base qualities; no much larger clone is one base away.

Patients with autoimmune disease history or receiving systemic immunosuppression were excluded from the trial. In every dose cohort, peripheral blood was drawn for TCR sequencing at baseline, cycle 4 day 1, and cycle 7 day 1. Samples were obtained from an open-label, multicenter, first-in-human phase I dose-escalation trial of ivuxolimab. Adults with locally advanced or metastatic melanoma, renal cell, hepatocellular, or head and neck squamous cell carcinoma were enrolled in the trial. Before TCR sequencing, CD4+ T cells and CD8+ T cells were sorted from peripheral blood as separate populations. The rearrangement combines TRBV7-6 with TRBJ1-5; the D gene cannot be resolved reliably. The material sequenced was CD4+ or CD8+ T cells sorted from blood, taken in a trial of the OX40 agonist ivuxolimab. The TCR was taken from an adult with an advanced solid tumor such as melanoma, head and neck, liver or kidney cancer. The CDR3 in this case is CASSPRANQPQHF. The nucleotide sequence is given as TGTGCCAGCAGCCCTCGGGCCAATCAGCCCCAGCATTTT.